One sample yielded the 27 T cell receptor beta chains listed below, sequenced in a study of neoadjuvant nivolumab and ipilimumab in lung cancer. Produced via immunoSEQ multiplex PCR; TCRdb's table is partial and in-frame only. This table holds approximately 30,000 clones, 75% to 90% found once. The sample here was tumor tissue, taken after neoadjuvant nivolumab, alone or with ipilimumab, at or shortly before surgery. Receptors originate from an adult with non-small cell lung cancer.

This clone was counted between two and nine times. The chain uses TRBV20-1 and TRBJ2-1; D gene ambiguous. Trimming cost V 1 base and J 15 bases, with 13 bases left between them. This CDR3 region has 11 residues. Germline V gives CDR1 DFQATT, CDR2 SNEGSKA (reference sequence). This CDR3 is CSARVAIWGFF. DNA for the CDR3: TGCAGTGCTAGAGTTGCTATTTGGGGGTTCTTC.

This chain links TRBV25-1 with TRBJ2-3; D gene ambiguous. The V and J ends lost 5 bases and 2 bases respectively, with 17 bases between them. The CDR3 sequence is 16 residues long. CDR1 is MGHDK and CDR2 is SYGVNS in the germline V gene. The CDR3 reads CASSLLTITDTDTQYF. As DNA, the CDR3 is TGTGCCAGCAGTCTCTTAACCATTACCGACACAGATACGCAGTATTTT.

This chain uses TRBV6-5 with TRBJ2-3; D unclear. CDR1 and CDR2 from the germline V gene are MNHEY and SVGAGI. The V and J ends lost 2 bases and 6 bases respectively, with 15 bases between them. The CDR3 has 15 amino acids. The CDR3 coding sequence is TGTGCCAGCAGTTACCAGGCTAGTCTTGTGGATACGCAGTATTTT. This codes for CASSYQASLVDTQYF.

The V call is TRBV7-2, the J call TRBJ1-1, with D perhaps TRBD1 (5 bases). Deletions cut 0 bases from V and 4 bases from J, with 15 bases between. In germline, CDR1 is SGHTA, CDR2 FQGNSA. This CDR3 contains 16 residues. DNA for the CDR3: TGTGCCAGCAGCTTAGCAGTCGGGGGAATGGGCACTGAAGCTTTCTTT. It encodes CASSLAVGGMGTEAFF.

This chain joins TRBV9 and TRBJ1-4, with 9 bases aligning to TRBD1. Per the germline V gene, CDR1 is SGDLS and CDR2 is YYNGEE. This CDR3 has 20 amino acids. Germline trimming cut 3 bases from V and 5 bases from J; bases unmatched to any gene: 20. The CDR3 reads CASSEAWILGTGNENEKLFF. The CDR3 DNA is TGTGCCAGCAGCGAGGCCTGGATTTTGGGGACAGGGAACGAGAATGAAAAACTGTTTTTT.

V is TRBV6-6 and J is TRBJ2-1; perhaps D is TRBD1 or TRBD2 (5 bases each). Deletions cut 2 bases from V and 2 bases from J, with 10 bases between. The CDR3 extends over 15 amino acids. Germline assignment: CDR1 MNHNY and CDR2 SVGAGI (reference sequence). In nucleotides, the CDR3 is TGTGCCAGCAGTTACGGGACCGCCGCCTACAATGAGCAGTTCTTC. Its translation: CASSYGTAAYNEQFF.

V is TRBV27 and J is TRBJ2-3; possibly TRBD1 for D (5 bases). V gave up 3 bases and J gave up 3 bases, with 19 bases separating them. The V gene's germline CDR1 is MNHEY and CDR2 SMNVEV (reference sequence). This CDR3 region has 17 residues. Here the CDR3 DNA reads TGTGCCAGCAGTTTCGACACCCCAGGCTCAGGGACAGATACGCAGTATTTT. Translation: CASSFDTPGSGTDTQYF.

The V call is TRBV29-1, the J call TRBJ1-5; TRBD1 matches at 8 bases. Germline assignment: CDR1 SQVTM and CDR2 ANQGSEA. V lost 6 bases to trimming and J lost 4 bases; unmatched junction nucleotides: 5. The CDR3 consists of 13 residues. CDR3 sequence reads: CSVADRENQPQHF. CDR3 sequence (DNA): TGCAGCGTCGCGGACAGGGAGAATCAGCCCCAGCATTTT.

The chain couples TRBV9 to TRBJ1-2; D ambiguous. The germline V gene encodes CDR1 SGDLS and CDR2 YYNGEE. V dropped 0 bases and J dropped 5 bases, with 11 bases sitting between them. This CDR3 contains 14 residues. CDR3 residues: CASSVDGSSYGYTF. The CDR3 coding sequence is TGTGCCAGCAGCGTAGACGGCAGTTCTTATGGCTACACCTTC.

The chain has TRBV5-6 and TRBJ2-3, with D perhaps TRBD1 or TRBD2 (6 bases each). This CDR3 has 15 residues. V was trimmed by 4 bases and J by 3 bases, leaving 15 bases between them. Germline V gene data show CDR1 as SGHDT and CDR2 as YYEEEE. CDR3 residues: CASSPPGGTTDTQYF. DNA for the CDR3: TGTGCCAGCAGCCCTCCCGGCGGGACAACAGATACGCAGTATTTT.

This chain joins TRBV5-1 and TRBJ2-3; maybe TRBD1 (6 bases). V was pared by 2 bases and J by 1 base, with 17 bases between. The CDR3 is 17 residues long. The germline V gene encodes CDR1 SGHRS and CDR2 YFSETQ. CDR3 protein: CASSLSAQGLRTDTQYF. The CDR3 DNA follows: TGCGCCAGCAGCTTAAGCGCACAGGGCCTTCGCACAGATACGCAGTATTTT.

This clone has only one observation. V and J are TRBV12-5 and TRBJ2-7; 14 nucleotides agree with TRBD2. The CDR3 contains 16 residues. Germline-derived CDR1 and CDR2 are LGHNT and FRNRAP. V lost 4 bases, J lost 4 bases, and 6 bases stayed unmatched. The DNA of the CDR3 is TGTGCTAGTGGTTCGATCGGGACTAGCGGGAGTTACGAGCAGTACTTC. Its translation is CASGSIGTSGSYEQYF.

In its sample, this clone was seen once. The CDR3 reads CASSLDLASGFPYEQYF. The CDR3 nucleotides read TGTGCCAGCAGCTTAGATCTTGCAAGCGGATTCCCCTACGAGCAGTACTTC. This rearrangement joins TRBV11-2 to TRBJ2-7, with D tentatively TRBD2 (5 bases). The CDR3 loop spans 17 amino acids. Trimming pared 0 bases from V and 2 bases from J, leaving 17 bases between. Looked up from germline, CDR1 is SGHAT and CDR2 is FQNNGV.

This sequence joins TRBV18 and TRBJ2-7; 7 bases are a match to TRBD2. The CDR3 is 15 amino acids. The germline gives CDR1 KGHSH, CDR2 LQKENI. Trimming at V came to 2 bases and at J to 2 bases, leaving 6 bases not matched to a gene. DNA for the CDR3: TGTGCCAGCTCACCAAGCGGGACCTTCCCCTACGAGCAGTACTTC. This translates into CASSPSGTFPYEQYF.

This clone has just one count. This chain connects TRBV5-6 to TRBJ2-7; D ambiguous. The germline gives CDR1 SGHDT, CDR2 YYEEEE. Trimming took off 3 bases at V and 1 base at J, with 11 bases between the two ends. This CDR3 spans 14 amino acids. The CDR3 coding sequence is TGTGCCAGCAGCTCCCGTGGCGGTTCCTACGAGCAGTACTTC. Amino acids: CASSSRGGSYEQYF.

The CDR3 DNA reads TGTGCCAGCAGTTCAGATCACGACAGGGGCCTCGGTGGCTACACCTTC. Translated: CASSSDHDRGLGGYTF. This chain links TRBV27 with TRBJ1-2, with 8 bases that match TRBD1. This CDR3 is 16 amino acids long. J gave up 7 bases and V 4 bases, and 14 bases lay outside the gene matches. Germline V lookup: CDR1 MNHEY, CDR2 SMNVEV (reference sequence).

This chain uses TRBV27 with TRBJ2-7; D may correspond to TRBD1 or TRBD2 (6 bases each). CDR1 and CDR2 (germline): MNHEY, SMNVEV (reference sequence). V dropped 0 bases and J dropped 7 bases, with 16 bases sitting between them. The CDR3 spans 15 residues. In DNA form, the CDR3 reads TGTGCCAGCAGTTTATCTCCCCCGGGGGCGGGTGAGCAGTACTTC. It is translated as CASSLSPPGAGEQYF.

The table lists this clone with a count of one. The V and J genes are TRBV7-2 and TRBJ2-1, with unresolved D. V dropped 1 base and J dropped 0 bases, with 4 bases sitting between them. Germline CDR1 SGHTA, CDR2 FQGNSA. CDR3 length: 14 residues. CDR3 sequence (DNA): TGTGCCAGCAGCTTAGTGGGCTCCTACAATGAGCAGTTCTTC. Translating gives CASSLVGSYNEQFF.

J is TRBJ2-2 and V is TRBV11-2, with D uncertain. Trimming took 0 bases from V and 4 from J, leaving 6 bases between them. Germline lookup yields CDR1 SGHAT and CDR2 FQNNGV. CDR3 length: 14 residues. CDR3 amino acids: CASSLDWSTGELFF. CDR3 in DNA: TGTGCCAGCAGCTTAGATTGGAGCACCGGGGAGCTGTTTTTT.

The chain joins TRBV29-1 to TRBJ2-1; 8 bases align to TRBD1. The CDR3 runs 13 residues. V was clipped by 3 bases and J by 9 bases; unmatched bases: 7. The germline gives CDR1 SQVTM, CDR2 ANQGSEA. The CDR3 DNA is TGCAGCGTTGACGGACAGGGTGTGGTTGAGCAGTTCTTC. As protein: CSVDGQGVVEQFF.

V is TRBV6-1 and J is TRBJ2-3, with 9 bases identical to TRBD2. This CDR3 has 15 amino acids. The J segment lost 0 bases and the V segment lost 11 bases, leaving 9 bases of the junction unmatched. In germline, CDR1 is MNHNS, CDR2 SASEGT. CDR3 region: CAAMPGTSSTDTQYF. Here the CDR3 DNA reads TGTGCCGCCATGCCCGGGACTAGCAGCACAGATACGCAGTATTTT.

This clone was observed a single time. V is TRBV20-1 and J is TRBJ1-1; no reliable D call. The CDR3 length is 11 residues. V was pared by 3 bases and J by 11 bases, with 13 bases between. Germline CDR1 reads DFQATT; CDR2 reads SNEGSKA (reference sequence). The CDR3: CSASTLREAFF. The CDR3, as DNA: TGCAGTGCTAGCACATTAAGGGAGGCTTTCTTT.

This chain joins TRBV11-3 and TRBJ2-1; D gene uncertain. Between the trimmed V and J ends, which lost 6 bases and 5 bases, there was a span of 8 bases. The length of the CDR3 is 12 residues. Germline V gene sequence: CDR1 SGHNT, CDR2 YENEEA. CDR3 amino acids: CASRGSNNEQFF. The CDR3 nucleotides read TGTGCCAGCAGAGGTAGCAACAATGAGCAGTTCTTC.

This clone was seen a single time. This rearrangement joins TRBV7-2 to TRBJ2-1; possibly TRBD2 for D (5 bases). The CDR3 contains 13 residues. The V gene's germline CDR1 is SGHTA and CDR2 FQGNSA. Deletions cut 1 base from V and 10 bases from J, with 11 bases between. The CDR3 sequence: CASSLVGGLEQFF. The CDR3 DNA sequence: TGTGCCAGCAGCTTAGTGGGCGGGCTCGAGCAGTTCTTC.

The V call is TRBV30, the J call TRBJ1-5; 7 bases are shared with TRBD1. Germline lookup yields CDR1 GTSNPN and CDR2 SVGIG (reference sequence). This CDR3 spans 14 amino acids. Unmatched junction bases numbered 5, after V lost 3 bases and J lost 3 bases. CDR3 DNA: TGTGCCTGGAGAGGGACAGAACACAATCAGCCCCAGCATTTT. Its protein is CAWRGTEHNQPQHF.

A remark on this clone: The junction differs from germline at one of its ends, possibly a read error. V is TRBV11-3 and J is TRBJ2-7, with D unresolved. CDR3 length: 11 amino acids. Germline V lookup: CDR1 SGHNT, CDR2 YENEEA. CDR3 sequence: CASRLAGEQYF. The DNA of the CDR3 is TGTGCCAGCAGATTAGCTGGTGAGCAGTACTTC.

The gene calls are TRBV27 and TRBJ2-2; no reliable D call. Germline CDR1 and CDR2: MNHEY and SMNVEV (reference sequence). There are 13 residues in the CDR3. V gave up 6 bases and J gave up 3 bases, with 8 bases separating them. DNA for the CDR3: TGTGCCAGCAGGACACCATACACCGGGGAGCTGTTTTTT. Translation: CASRTPYTGELFF.